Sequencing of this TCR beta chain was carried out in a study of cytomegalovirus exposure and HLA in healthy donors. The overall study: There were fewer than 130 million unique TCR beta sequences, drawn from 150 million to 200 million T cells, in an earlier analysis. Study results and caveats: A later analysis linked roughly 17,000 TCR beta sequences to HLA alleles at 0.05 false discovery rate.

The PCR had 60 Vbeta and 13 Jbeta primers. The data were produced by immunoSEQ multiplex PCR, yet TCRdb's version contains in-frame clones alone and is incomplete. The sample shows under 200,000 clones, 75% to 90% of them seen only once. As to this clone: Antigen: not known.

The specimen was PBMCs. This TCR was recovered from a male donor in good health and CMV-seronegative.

CDR3 coding DNA: TGTGCCAGCAGCTCTGGACAAGGCTCTGGAAACACCATATATTTT. It is translated as CASSSGQGSGNTIYF. The chain recombines TRBV7-9 with TRBJ1-3; TRBD1 is a possible D gene (5 bases). This CDR3 region has 15 residues. Trimming cost V 4 bases and J 0 bases, with 10 bases left between them. Germline V gene data show CDR1 as SEHNR and CDR2 as FQNEAQ (reference sequence).